The 10 T cell receptor beta chains reported below all come from one sample, sequenced in a study of beta chain features in type 1 diabetes. Isolated RNA was reverse transcribed in full, so expressed TCRB transcripts were sequenced. Sequenced by immunoSEQ multiplex PCR; TCRdb stores in-frame clones only, minus some. There are over 150,000 clones in the sample; 7.5% to 10% occur only once, and 0.55% to 0.65% lies in the top ten. What was sequenced was central memory CD4+ T cells from blood. Receptors were obtained from a young man in good health.

At least ten counts were recorded for this clone. The J gene is TRBJ2-7, the V gene TRBV7-9; D might be TRBD1 (6 bases). Looked up from germline, CDR1 is SEHNR and CDR2 is FQNEAQ (reference sequence). Trimming removed 4 bases at V and 5 bases at J, with 15 bases between. The CDR3 has 14 residues. The CDR3 spells CASSSRNRAHEQYF. The CDR3 nucleotides read TGTGCCAGCAGCTCGCGAAACAGGGCCCACGAGCAGTACTTC.

This clone was detected only a few times. This rearrangement joins TRBV6-5 to TRBJ2-2, with D possibly matching TRBD2 (5 bases). The V gene's germline CDR1 is MNHEY and CDR2 SVGAGI. The CDR3 is 15 amino acids. Trimming took 8 bases from V and 0 from J, leaving 13 bases between them. The CDR3 reads CASEGRTSNTGELFF. CDR3 in DNA: TGTGCCAGCGAAGGCCGGACTTCGAACACCGGGGAGCTGTTTTTT.

This clone has just a few counts. The chain combines TRBV25-1 with TRBJ1-2, with D unclear. CDR1 and CDR2 (germline): MGHDK, SYGVNS. Trimming cost V 0 bases and J 12 bases, with 17 bases left between them. The CDR3 length is 14 residues. CDR3 in amino acids: CASSEYGSAKVNTF. CDR3 bases: TGTGCCAGCAGTGAATATGGGAGCGCTAAGGTCAACACCTTC.

The chain employs TRBV5-1 and TRBJ2-7; D is possibly TRBD1 (6 bases). Trimming shortened V by 2 bases and J by 3 bases, and 15 bases separated the two germline ends. The CDR3 length is 15 residues. Germline-derived CDR1 and CDR2 are SGHRS and YFSETQ. The CDR3, as DNA: TGCGCCAGCAGCTTATTTCAAGGGGACAACTACGAGCAGTACTTC. Translation: CASSLFQGDNYEQYF.

The gene calls are TRBV28 and TRBJ2-4; no definite D call. The CDR3 totals 15 residues. Germline loops: CDR1 MDHEN, CDR2 SYDVKM. The V end lost 3 bases, the J end lost 1 base, and 10 bases lay between the germline ends. Here the CDR3 reads CASSFAETAKNIQYF. Here the CDR3 DNA reads TGTGCCAGCAGTTTCGCGGAGACTGCCAAAAACATTCAGTACTTC.

CDR3 coding DNA: TGTGCCAGCAGCCAGGGACAGGGGAGGGGTGGCTACACCTTC. Translating gives CASSQGQGRGGYTF. The chain employs TRBV7-8 and TRBJ1-2; TRBD1 aligns across 10 bases. Germline V gene sequence: CDR1 SGHVS, CDR2 FQNEAQ. V gave up 5 bases and J gave up 7 bases; unmatched junction bases: 7. CDR3 length equals 14 residues.

This clone showed up just a few times. The J gene is TRBJ1-5, the V gene TRBV7-9, with D hard to call. Germline loops: CDR1 SEHNR, CDR2 FQNEAQ (reference sequence). Trimming removed 5 bases from V and 0 bases from J, with 11 bases in between. The CDR3 runs 15 residues. DNA of the CDR3: TGTGCCAGCAGCGGGCTATCAACTAGCAATCAGCCCCAGCATTTT. It codes for CASSGLSTSNQPQHF. Together with reference TRBV7-9 and TRBJ1-5, the CDR3 gives the full variable domain: DTGVSQNPRHKITKRGQNVTFRCDPISEHNRLYWYRQTLGQGPEFLTYFQNEAQLEKSRLLSDRFSAERPKGSFSTLEIQRTEQGDSAMYLCASSGLSTSNQPQHFGDGTRLSIL.

The chain recombines TRBV6-6 with TRBJ1-4; D is undetermined. V was shortened by 0 bases and J by 7 bases, with 9 bases between the two germline ends. The CDR3 covers 14 residues. From germline, CDR1 is MNHNY and CDR2 SVGAGI (reference sequence). As DNA, the CDR3 is TGTGCCAGCAGTTACTCGATCAGTGGTGAAAAACTGTTTTTT. Translation: CASSYSISGEKLFF.

The J gene is TRBJ2-1, the V gene TRBV5-4; TRBD2 matches at 11 bases. Germline loops: CDR1 SGHNT, CDR2 YYREEE (reference sequence). After removal of 0 bases from V and 4 bases from J, the junction contained 6 bases not matched to a gene. The CDR3 is 17 amino acids. CDR3 sequence: CASSLAPSGRTYNEQFF. The CDR3 coding sequence is TGTGCCAGCAGCTTGGCCCCTAGCGGGAGGACTTACAATGAGCAGTTCTTC.

The V and J genes are TRBV13 and TRBJ2-3; 8 nucleotides align to TRBD1. The J segment lost 5 bases and the V segment lost 6 bases, leaving 4 bases of the junction unmatched. The CDR3 is 13 residues long. Germline V lookup: CDR1 PRHDT, CDR2 FYEKMQ (reference sequence). The CDR3: CASRDRAEDTQYF. CDR3 coding DNA: TGTGCCAGCAGGGACAGGGCGGAAGATACGCAGTATTTT.